Presented here are 3 T cell receptor beta chains from one specimen sequenced in a study of blood T cells in healthy people across ages. A sample-barcoded 5' primer and a J-beta primer mix were used in a second PCR of roughly 7 to 11 cycles. TCRdb re-called the 5' RACE reads through MiXCR, storing one row per CDR3 protein. The table includes about 1 million distinct CDR3 sequences, more than 35% detected once. The material sequenced was blood. The receptors originated from a woman aged 55-75 years in good health.

The J gene is TRBJ2-7, the V gene TRBV11-1; D perhaps matches TRBD2 (6 bases). The germline gives CDR1 SGHAT, CDR2 FQDESV (reference sequence). V dropped 0 bases and J dropped 6 bases, with 15 bases sitting between them. The CDR3 contains 15 residues. For the CDR3, the DNA is TGTGCCAGCAGCTTAGCAGTCGGGAGTGGTCGCGAGCAGTACTTC. Protein: CASSLAVGSGREQYF.

The rearrangement links TRBV6-6 to TRBJ2-7, with D maybe TRBD1 (6 bases). The germline V gene has CDR1 MNHNY and CDR2 SVGAGI (reference sequence). V was cut by 6 bases and J by 6 bases, with 15 bases left in between. CDR3 size: 13 residues. The CDR3 bases are TGTGCCAGCAGCCTCACAGGGTTCGGCGAGCAGTACTTC. Its protein product is CASSLTGFGEQYF.

As for this clonotype: The CDR3 carries no conserved terminal phenylalanine or tryptophan, so it likely arises from a read error. J is TRBJ2-1 and V is TRBV27, with 12 nucleotides matching TRBD2. J gave up 2 bases and V 6 bases, and 2 bases lay outside the gene matches. The CDR3 has 15 amino acids. Germline-derived CDR1 and CDR2 are MNHEY and SMNVEV (reference sequence). CDR3 residues: CASRRLAGAYNEQFL. DNA of the CDR3: TGTGCCAGCAGAAGACTAGCGGGAGCCTACAATGAGCAGTTCTTA.